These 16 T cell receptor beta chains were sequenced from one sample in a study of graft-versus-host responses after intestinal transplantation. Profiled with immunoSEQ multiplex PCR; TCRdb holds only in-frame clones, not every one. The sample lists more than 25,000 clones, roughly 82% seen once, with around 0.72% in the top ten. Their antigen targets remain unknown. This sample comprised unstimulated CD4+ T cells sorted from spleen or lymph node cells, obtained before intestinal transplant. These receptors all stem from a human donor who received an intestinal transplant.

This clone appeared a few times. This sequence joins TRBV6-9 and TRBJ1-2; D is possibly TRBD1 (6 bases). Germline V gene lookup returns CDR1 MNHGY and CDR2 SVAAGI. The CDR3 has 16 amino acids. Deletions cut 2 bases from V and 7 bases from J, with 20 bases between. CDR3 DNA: TGTGCCAGCAGTTATATGGGGGCCAGGGCTCAATCTGGCTACACCTTC. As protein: CASSYMGARAQSGYTF.

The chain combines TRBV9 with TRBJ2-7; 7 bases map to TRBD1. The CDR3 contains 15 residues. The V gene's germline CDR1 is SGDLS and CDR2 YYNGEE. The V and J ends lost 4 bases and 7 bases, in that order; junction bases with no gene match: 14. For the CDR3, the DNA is TGTGCCAGCAGCCCCCGGGACAGTCGAGAAGGGGAGCAGTACTTC. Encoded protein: CASSPRDSREGEQYF.

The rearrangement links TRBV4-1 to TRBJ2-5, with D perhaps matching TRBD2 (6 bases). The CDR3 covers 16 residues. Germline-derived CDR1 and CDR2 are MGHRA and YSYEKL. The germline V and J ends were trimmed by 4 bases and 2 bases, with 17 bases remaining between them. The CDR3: CASSPDGSSGQETQYF. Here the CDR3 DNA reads TGCGCCAGCAGCCCCGATGGGAGTAGCGGACAAGAGACCCAGTACTTC.

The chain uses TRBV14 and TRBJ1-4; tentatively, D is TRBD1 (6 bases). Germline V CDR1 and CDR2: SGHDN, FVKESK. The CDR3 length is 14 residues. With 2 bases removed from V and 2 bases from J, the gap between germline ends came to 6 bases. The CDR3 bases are TGTGCCAGCAGCCAAACAGGGACTAATGAAAAACTGTTTTTT. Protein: CASSQTGTNEKLFF.

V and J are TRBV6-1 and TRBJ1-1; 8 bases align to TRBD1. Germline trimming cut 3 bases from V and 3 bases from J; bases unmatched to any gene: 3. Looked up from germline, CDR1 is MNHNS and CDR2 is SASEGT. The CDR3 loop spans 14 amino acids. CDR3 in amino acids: CASSENRGDTEAFF. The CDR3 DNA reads TGTGCCAGCAGTGAGAACAGGGGGGACACTGAAGCTTTCTTT.

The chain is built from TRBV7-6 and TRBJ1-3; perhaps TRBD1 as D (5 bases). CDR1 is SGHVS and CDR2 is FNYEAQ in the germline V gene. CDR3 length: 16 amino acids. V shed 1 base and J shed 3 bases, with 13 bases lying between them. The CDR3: CASSLGAGTIGNTIYF. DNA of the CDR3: TGTGCCAGCAGCTTAGGGGCAGGGACGATTGGAAACACCATATATTTT.

The CDR3 spells CASSVGVGSAGTDTQYF. DNA for the CDR3: TGTGCCAGCAGCGTAGGAGTTGGTAGCGCCGGCACAGATACGCAGTATTTT. This chain joins TRBV9 and TRBJ2-3; maybe TRBD2 (5 bases). The length of the CDR3 is 17 residues. Trimming took off 0 bases at V and 1 base at J, with 15 bases between the two ends. The germline V gene has CDR1 SGDLS and CDR2 YYNGEE.

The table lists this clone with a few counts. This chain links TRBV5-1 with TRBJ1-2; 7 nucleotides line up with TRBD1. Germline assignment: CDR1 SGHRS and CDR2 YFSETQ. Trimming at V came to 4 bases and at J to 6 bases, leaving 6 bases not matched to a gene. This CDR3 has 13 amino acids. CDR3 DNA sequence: TGCGCCAGCAGCACAGGGGTTCGGGATGGCTACACCTTC. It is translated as CASSTGVRDGYTF.

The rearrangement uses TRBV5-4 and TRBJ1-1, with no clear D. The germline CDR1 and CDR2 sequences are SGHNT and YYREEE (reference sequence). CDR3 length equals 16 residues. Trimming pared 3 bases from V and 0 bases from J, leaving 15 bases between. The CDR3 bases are TGTGCCAGCAGCTCCCTCCTTCGGGATATGAACACTGAAGCTTTCTTT. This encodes CASSSLLRDMNTEAFF.

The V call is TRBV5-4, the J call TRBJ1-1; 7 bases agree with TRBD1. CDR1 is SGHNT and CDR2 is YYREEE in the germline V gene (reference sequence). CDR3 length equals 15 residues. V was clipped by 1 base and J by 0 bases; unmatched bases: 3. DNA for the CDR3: TGTGCCAGCAGCTTGCCGGGACAGCTGAACACTGAAGCTTTCTTT. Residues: CASSLPGQLNTEAFF.

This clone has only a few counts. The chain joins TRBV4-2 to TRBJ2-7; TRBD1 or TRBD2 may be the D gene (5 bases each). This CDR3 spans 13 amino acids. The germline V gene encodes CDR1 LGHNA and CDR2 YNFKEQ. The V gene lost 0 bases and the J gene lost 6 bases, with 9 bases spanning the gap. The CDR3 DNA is TGTGCCAGCAGCCAAGACCCTGGGACCGAGCAGTACTTC. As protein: CASSQDPGTEQYF.

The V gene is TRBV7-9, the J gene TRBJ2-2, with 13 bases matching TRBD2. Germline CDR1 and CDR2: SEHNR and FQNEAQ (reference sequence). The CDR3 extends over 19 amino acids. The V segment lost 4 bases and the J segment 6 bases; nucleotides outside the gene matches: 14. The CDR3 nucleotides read TGTGCCAGCAGCTCAACCTATCGGACTAGCGGGAGTATTGCCGGGGAGCTGTTTTTT. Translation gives CASSSTYRTSGSIAGELFF.

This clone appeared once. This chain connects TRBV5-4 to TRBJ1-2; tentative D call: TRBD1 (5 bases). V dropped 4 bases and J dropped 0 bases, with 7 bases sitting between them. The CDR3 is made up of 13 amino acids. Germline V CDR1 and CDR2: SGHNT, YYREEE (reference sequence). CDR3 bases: TGTGCCAGCAGCCCGGACACTAACTATGGCTACACCTTC. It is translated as CASSPDTNYGYTF. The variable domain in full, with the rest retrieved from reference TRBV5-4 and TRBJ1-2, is ETGVTQSPTHLIKTRGQQVTLRCSSQSGHNTVSWYQQALGQGPQFIFQYYREEENGRGNFPPRFSGLQFPNYSSELNVNALELDDSALYLCASSPDTNYGYTFGSGTRLTVV.

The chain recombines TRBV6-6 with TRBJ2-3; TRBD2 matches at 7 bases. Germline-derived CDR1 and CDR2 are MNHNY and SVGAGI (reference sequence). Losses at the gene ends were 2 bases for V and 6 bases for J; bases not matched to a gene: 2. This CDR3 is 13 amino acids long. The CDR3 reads CASSYGGEDTQYF. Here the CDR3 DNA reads TGTGCCAGCAGTTACGGGGGGGAGGATACGCAGTATTTT.

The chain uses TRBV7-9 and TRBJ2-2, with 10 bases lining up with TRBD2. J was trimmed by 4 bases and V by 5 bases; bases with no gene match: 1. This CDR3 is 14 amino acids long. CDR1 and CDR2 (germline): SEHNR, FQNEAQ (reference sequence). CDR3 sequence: CASSPSGGTGELFF. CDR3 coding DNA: TGTGCCAGCAGCCCTAGCGGGGGCACCGGGGAGCTGTTTTTT.

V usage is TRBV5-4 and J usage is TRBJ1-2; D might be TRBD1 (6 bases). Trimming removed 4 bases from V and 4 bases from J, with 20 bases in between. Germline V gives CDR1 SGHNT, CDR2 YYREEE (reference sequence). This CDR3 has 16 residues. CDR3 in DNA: TGTGCCAGCAGCCGCGAAAGAGGGGGTGTGGGCTATGGCTACACCTTC. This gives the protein CASSRERGGVGYGYTF.